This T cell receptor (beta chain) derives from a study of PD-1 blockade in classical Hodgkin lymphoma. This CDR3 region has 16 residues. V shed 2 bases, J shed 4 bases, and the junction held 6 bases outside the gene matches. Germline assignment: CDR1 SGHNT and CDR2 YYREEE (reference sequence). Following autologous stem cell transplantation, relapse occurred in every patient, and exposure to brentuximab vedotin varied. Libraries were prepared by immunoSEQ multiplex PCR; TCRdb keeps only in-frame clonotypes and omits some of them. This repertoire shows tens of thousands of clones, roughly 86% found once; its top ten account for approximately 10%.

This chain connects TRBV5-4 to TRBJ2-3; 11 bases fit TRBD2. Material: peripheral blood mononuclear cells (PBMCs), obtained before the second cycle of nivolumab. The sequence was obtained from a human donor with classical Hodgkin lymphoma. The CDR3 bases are TGTGCCAGCAGCTTCCGACTAGCGGGGATTTCAGATACGCAGTATTTT. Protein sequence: CASSFRLAGISDTQYF. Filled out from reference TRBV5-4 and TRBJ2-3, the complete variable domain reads ETGVTQSPTHLIKTRGQQVTLRCSSQSGHNTVSWYQQALGQGPQFIFQYYREEENGRGNFPPRFSGLQFPNYSSELNVNALELDDSALYLCASSFRLAGISDTQYFGPGTRLTVL.